Listed below are T cell receptor beta chains from one sample, sequenced in a study of cytomegalovirus exposure and HLA in healthy donors. The protocol was immunoSEQ multiplex PCR, while the TCRdb copy is restricted to in-frame clones and leaves out a portion. The sample includes 63,000 or so clones, around 75% of them seen just once. Material: PBMCs. Receptor source: a woman in her twenties or thirties in good health and CMV-seropositive. Both conserved end residues are trimmed from each CDR3.

j_call v_call cdr3_aa
TRBJ2-7 TRBV28 ASSPPGLAVTYEQY
TRBJ1-1 TRBV19 ASTPDRGRVMNTEAF
TRBJ2-2 TRBV13 ASSTSSLAGRGGELF
TRBJ2-2 TRBV7-8 ASHEAGVTGELF
TRBJ2-7 TRBV9 ASSVGGSGYEQY
TRBJ1-5 TRBV19 ASSIPQGVSNQPQH
TRBJ1-5 TRBV4-2 ASSQTGGGQPQH
TRBJ2-4 TRBV28 ASSHKGLAGEIAKNIQY
TRBJ2-1 TRBV27 ASNPAGLSYNEQF
TRBJ1-4 TRBV18 ASSLQPNEKLF
TRBJ2-1 TRBV5-1 ASSTPGQGYNEQF